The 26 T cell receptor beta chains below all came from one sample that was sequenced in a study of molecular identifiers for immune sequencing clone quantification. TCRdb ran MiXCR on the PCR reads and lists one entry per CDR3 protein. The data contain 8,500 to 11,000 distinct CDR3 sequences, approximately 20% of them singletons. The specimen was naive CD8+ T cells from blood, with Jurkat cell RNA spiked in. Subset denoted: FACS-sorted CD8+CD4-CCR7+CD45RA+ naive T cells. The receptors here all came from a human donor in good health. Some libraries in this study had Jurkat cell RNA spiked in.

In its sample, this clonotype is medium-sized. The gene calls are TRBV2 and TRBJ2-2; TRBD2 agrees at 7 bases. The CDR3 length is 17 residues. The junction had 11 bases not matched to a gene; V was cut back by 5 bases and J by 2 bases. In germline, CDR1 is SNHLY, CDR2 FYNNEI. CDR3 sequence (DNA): TGTGCCAGCAGTCAACCCTGGGACTACGCTAACACCGGGGAGCTGTTTTTT. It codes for CASSQPWDYANTGELFF.

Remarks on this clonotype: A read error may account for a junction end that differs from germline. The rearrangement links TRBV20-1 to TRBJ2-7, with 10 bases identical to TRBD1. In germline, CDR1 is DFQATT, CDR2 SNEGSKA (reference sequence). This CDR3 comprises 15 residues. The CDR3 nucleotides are TGCGGTGCTAGAGTCATGACAGGGGGCACCTACGAGCAGTACTTC. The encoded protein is CGARVMTGGTYEQYF.

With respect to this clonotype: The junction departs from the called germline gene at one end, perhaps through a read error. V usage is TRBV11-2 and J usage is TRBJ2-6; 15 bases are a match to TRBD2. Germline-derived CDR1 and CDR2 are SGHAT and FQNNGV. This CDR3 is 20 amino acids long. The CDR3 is CASSLVRTSGRAPGASVLTF. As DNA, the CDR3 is TGTGCCAGTAGCTTAGTTAGGACTAGCGGGAGGGCCCCTGGGGCCAGCGTCCTGACTTTC.

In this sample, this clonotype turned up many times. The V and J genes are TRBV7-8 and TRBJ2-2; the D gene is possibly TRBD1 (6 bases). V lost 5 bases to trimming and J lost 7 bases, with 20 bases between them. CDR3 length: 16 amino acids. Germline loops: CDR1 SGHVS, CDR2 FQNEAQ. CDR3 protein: CASSLRGTSAHGELFF. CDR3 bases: TGTGCCAGCAGCCTGAGGGGGACGTCTGCGCACGGGGAGCTGTTTTTT.

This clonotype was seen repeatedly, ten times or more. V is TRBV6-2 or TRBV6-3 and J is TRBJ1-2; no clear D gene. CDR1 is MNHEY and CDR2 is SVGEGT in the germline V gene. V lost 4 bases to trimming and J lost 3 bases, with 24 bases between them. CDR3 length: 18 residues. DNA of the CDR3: TGTGCCAGCAGTTCCCCCATATCACATGGCTCCAGCTACTATGGCTACACCTTC. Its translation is CASSSPISHGSSYYGYTF.

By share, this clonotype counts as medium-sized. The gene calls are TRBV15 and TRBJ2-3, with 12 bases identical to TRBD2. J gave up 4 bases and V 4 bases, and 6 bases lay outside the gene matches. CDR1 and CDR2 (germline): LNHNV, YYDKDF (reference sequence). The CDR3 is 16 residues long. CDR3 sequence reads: CATSKRRLAGADTQYF. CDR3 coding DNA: TGTGCCACCAGCAAACGTAGACTAGCGGGGGCAGATACGCAGTATTTT.

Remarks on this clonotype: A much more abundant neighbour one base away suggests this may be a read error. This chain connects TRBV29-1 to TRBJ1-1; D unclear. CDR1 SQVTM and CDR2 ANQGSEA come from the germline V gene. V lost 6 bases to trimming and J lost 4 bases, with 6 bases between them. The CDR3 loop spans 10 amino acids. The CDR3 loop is CSVELTEAFF. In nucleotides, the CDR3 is TGCAGCGTAGAGCTCACTGAAGCTTTCTTT.

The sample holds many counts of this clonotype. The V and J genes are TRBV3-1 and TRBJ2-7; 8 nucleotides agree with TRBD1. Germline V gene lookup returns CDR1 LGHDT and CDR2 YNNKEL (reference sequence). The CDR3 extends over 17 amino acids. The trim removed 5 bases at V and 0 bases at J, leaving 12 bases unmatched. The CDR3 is CASSYSGTGMTSYEQYF. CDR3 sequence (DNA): TGTGCCAGCAGCTACTCCGGGACAGGCATGACCTCCTACGAGCAGTACTTC.

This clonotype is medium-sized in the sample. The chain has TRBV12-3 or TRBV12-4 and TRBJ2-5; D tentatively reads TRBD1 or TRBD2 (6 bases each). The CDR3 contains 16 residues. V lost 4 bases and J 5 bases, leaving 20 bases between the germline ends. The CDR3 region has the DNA TGTGCCAGCAGTTCTGGGCCACAGGGAGGTGGTGAGACCCAGTACTTC. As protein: CASSSGPQGGGETQYF.

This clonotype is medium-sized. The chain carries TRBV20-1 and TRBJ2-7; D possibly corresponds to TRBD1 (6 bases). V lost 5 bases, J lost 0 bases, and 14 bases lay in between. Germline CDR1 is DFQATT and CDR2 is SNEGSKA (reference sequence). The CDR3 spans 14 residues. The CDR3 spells CSASTGYSSYEQYF. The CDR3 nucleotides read TGCAGTGCTTCAACAGGGTACAGCTCCTACGAGCAGTACTTC.

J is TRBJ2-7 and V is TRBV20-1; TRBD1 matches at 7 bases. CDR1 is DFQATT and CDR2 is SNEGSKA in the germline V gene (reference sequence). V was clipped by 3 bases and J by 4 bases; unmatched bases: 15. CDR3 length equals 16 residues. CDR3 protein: CSARGRTGQNIYEQYF. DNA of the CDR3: TGCAGTGCTAGGGGTCGGACGGGACAGAACATTTACGAGCAGTACTTC.

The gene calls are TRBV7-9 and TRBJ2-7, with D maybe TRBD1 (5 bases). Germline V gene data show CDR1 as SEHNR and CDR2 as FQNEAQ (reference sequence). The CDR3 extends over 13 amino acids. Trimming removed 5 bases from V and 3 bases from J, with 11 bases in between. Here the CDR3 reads CASSPLDNYEQYF. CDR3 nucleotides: TGTGCCAGCAGCCCCTTGGACAACTACGAGCAGTACTTC.

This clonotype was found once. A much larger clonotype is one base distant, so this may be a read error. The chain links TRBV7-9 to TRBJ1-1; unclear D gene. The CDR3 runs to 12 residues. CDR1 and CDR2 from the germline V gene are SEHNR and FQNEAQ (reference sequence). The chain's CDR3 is CGSSFGTTEAFF. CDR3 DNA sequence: TGTGGCAGCAGCTTCGGAACTACTGAAGCTTTCTTT.

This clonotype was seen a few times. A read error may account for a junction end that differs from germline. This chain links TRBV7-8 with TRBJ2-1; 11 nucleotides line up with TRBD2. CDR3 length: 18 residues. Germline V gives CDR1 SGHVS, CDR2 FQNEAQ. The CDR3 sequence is CASSLALAGAQLYDEQFF. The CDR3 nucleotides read TGTGCCAGCAGCTTAGCACTAGCGGGAGCTCAGCTCTACGATGAGCAGTTCTTC. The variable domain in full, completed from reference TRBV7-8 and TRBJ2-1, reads GAGVSQSPRYKVAKRGQDVALRCDPISGHVSLFWYQQALGQGPEFLTYFQNEAQLDKSGLPSDRFFAERPEGSVSTLKIQRTQQEDSAVYLCASSLALAGAQLYDEQFFGPGTRLTVL.

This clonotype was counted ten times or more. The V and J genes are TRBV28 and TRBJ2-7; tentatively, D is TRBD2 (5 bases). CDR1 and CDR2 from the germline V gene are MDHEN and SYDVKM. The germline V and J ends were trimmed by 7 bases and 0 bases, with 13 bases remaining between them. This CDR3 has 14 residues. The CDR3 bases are TGTGCCAGCACTACAGAGGGTCCCTCCTACGAGCAGTACTTC. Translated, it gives CASTTEGPSYEQYF.

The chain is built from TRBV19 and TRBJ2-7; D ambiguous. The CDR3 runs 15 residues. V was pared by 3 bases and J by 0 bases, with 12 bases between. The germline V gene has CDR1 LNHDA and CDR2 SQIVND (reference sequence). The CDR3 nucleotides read TGTGCCAGTAGTATTGCGGTCGGCAACTCCTACGAGCAGTACTTC. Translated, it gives CASSIAVGNSYEQYF.

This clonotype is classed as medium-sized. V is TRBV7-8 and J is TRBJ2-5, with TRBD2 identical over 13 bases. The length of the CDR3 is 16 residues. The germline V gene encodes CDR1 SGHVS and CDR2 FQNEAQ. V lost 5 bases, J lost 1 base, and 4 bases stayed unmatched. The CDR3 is CASSDRTSGSQETQYF. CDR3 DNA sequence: TGTGCCAGCAGCGACCGGACTAGCGGGAGCCAAGAGACCCAGTACTTC.

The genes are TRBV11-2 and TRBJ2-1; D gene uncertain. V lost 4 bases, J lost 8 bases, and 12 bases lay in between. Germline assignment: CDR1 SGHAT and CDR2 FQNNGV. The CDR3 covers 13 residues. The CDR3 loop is CASSSLSWDEQFF. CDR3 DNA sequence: TGTGCCAGCAGCTCCCTGTCATGGGATGAGCAGTTCTTC. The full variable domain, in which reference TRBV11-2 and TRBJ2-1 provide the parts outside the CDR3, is EAGVAQSPRYKIIEKRQSVAFWCNPISGHATLYWYQQILGQGPKLLIQFQNNGVVDDSQLPKDRFSAERLKGVDSTLKIQPAKLEDSAVYLCASSSLSWDEQFFGPGTRLTVL.

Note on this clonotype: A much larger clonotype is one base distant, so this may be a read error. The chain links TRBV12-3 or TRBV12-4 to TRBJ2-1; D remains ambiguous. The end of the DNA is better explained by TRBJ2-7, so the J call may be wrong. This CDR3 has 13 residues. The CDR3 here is CASSPTENNEQYF. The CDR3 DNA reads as TGTGCCAGCAGCCCAACTGAGAACAATGAGCAGTACTTC.

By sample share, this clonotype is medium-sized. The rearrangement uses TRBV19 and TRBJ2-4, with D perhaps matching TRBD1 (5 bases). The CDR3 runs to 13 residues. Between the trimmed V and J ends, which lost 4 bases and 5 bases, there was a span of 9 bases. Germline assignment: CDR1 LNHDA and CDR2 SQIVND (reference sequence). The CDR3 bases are TGTGCCAGTAGTACGACAGACCAAAACATTCAGTACTTC. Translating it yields CASSTTDQNIQYF.

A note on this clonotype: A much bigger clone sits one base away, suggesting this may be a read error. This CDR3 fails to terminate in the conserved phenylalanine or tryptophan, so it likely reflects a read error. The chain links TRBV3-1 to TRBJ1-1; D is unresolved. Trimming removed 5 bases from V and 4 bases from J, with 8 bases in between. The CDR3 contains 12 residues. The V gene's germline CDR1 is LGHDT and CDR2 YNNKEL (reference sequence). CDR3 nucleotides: TGTGCCAGCAGCGAAGGAGGCACTGAAGCTTTCTAT. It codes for CASSEGGTEAFY.

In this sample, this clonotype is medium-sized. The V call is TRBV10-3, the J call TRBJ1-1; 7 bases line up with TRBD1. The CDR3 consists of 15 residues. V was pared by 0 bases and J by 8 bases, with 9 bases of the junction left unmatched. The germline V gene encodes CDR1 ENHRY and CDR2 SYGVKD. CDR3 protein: CAISESGQEGEEAFF. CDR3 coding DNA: TGTGCCATCAGTGAGTCAGGACAGGAGGGGGAAGAAGCTTTCTTT.

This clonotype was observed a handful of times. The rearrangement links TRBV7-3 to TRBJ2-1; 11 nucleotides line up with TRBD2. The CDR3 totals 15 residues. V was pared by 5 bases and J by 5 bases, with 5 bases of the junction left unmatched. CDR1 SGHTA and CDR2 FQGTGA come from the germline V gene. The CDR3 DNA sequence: TGTGCCAGCAGCCTACTAGCGGGAGTCGACAATGAGCAGTTCTTC. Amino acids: CASSLLAGVDNEQFF.

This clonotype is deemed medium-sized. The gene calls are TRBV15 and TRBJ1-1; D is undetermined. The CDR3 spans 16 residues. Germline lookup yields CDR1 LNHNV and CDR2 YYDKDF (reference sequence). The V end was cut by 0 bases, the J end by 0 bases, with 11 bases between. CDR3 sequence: CATSRDLRDLNTEAFF. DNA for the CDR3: TGTGCCACCAGCAGAGATCTAAGGGATTTGAACACTGAAGCTTTCTTT.

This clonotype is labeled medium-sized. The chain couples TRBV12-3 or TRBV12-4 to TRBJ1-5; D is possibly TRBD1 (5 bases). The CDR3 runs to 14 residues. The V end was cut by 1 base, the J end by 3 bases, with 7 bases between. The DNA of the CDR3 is TGTGCCAGCAGTTTAGGACAGCACAATCAGCCCCAGCATTTT. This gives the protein CASSLGQHNQPQHF.

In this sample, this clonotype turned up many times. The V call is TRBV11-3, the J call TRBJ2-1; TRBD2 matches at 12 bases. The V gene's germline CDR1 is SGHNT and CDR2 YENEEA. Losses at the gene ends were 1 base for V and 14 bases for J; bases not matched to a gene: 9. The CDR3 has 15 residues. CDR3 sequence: CASSLGTSGTQREFF. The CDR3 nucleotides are TGTGCCAGCAGCTTAGGGACTAGCGGGACTCAGAGGGAGTTCTTC.